This TCR beta chain was identified in a study of T cells after yellow fever vaccination. This CDR3 comprises 17 residues. V was pared by 7 bases and J by 0 bases, with 21 bases between. From germline, CDR1 is MDHEN and CDR2 SYDVKM. Using its own MiXCR run on the 5' RACE reads, TCRdb lists one record per CDR3 protein. The table records fewer than 450,000 distinct CDR3 sequences, more than 9% of them present only once. The sample was PBMCs, taken on the day of the first yellow fever vaccination. The V and J genes are TRBV28 and TRBJ1-1, with no clear D. The sequence was collected from a man aged 18 to 29 who received the YFV17D yellow fever vaccine. The CDR3 DNA follows: TGTGCCAGCAACTCTTGTTGGACGTTGCTTATGAACACTGAAGCTTTCTTT. Its translation is CASNSCWTLLMNTEAFF.